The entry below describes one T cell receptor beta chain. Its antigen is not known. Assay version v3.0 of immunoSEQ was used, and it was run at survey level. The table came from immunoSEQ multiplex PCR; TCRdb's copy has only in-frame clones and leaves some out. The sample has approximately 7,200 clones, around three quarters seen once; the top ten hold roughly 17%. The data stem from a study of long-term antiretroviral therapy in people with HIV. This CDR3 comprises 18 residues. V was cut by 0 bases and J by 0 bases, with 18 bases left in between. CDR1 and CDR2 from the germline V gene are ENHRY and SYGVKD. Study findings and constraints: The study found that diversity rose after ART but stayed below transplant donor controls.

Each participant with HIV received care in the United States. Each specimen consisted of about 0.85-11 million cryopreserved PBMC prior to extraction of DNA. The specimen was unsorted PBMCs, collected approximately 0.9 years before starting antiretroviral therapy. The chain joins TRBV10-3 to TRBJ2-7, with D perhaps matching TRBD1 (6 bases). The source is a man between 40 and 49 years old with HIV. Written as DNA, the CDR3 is TGTGCCATCAGTGAGTCAGGTGAGGACAGCCGGAGCTCCTACGAGCAGTACTTC. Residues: CAISESGEDSRSSYEQYF.